The T cell receptor (beta chain) described here comes from a study of beta chain features in type 1 diabetes. Study as a whole: Cells sorted and examined across all samples totaled 90 million to 120 million.

The V gene end was trimmed by 4 bases and the J gene end by 7 bases; junction bases not matched to a gene: 7. CDR1 and CDR2 from the germline V gene are SQVTM and ANQGSEA. The CDR3 length is 13 residues. Using CD45RO/CCR7/CD25/CD127/CD95/CD27, CD4+ naive, central memory, regulatory and stem cell-like memory cells were sorted. The sequenced template was cDNA made from the entire isolated RNA. Only in-frame clones appear in the TCRdb table, and some are missing; sequencing was by immunoSEQ multiplex PCR. The top ten clones hold 0.35% to 0.45% of a sample with 140,000 to 150,000 clones, about 51% of them seen once. This clone was seen more than once but under ten times. Its antigen is as yet unknown. Study-wide results and caveats: In every one of the four CD4+ subsets, TCRB CDR3s were moderately but significantly shorter in Type 1 diabetes patients. Whether HLA type affects TCRB rearrangement stayed undetermined in the present work.

This sequence joins TRBV29-1 and TRBJ2-7, with 10 positions matching TRBD2. The sequencing sample was made of Tregs from blood. The TCR was taken from a man aged 18 to 29 in good health. This chain's CDR3 is CSVGTSGAGEQYF. CDR3 DNA: TGCAGCGTTGGGACTAGCGGTGCCGGGGAGCAGTACTTC.